This T cell receptor beta chain was recorded in a study of CD8+CD57+ T cells in acquired aplastic anemia. Study details: The DNA of sorted CD4+ and CD8+ cells averaged 3.2 ug. Reads per healthy sample averaged approximately 10 million (CD4+) and 11.0 million (CD8+).

Study outcomes and limitations: No significant difference in CD8+ Simpson's diversity was found between patients and controls. Comparison of patients with controls identified almost 30 shared CD8+ CDR3 sequences.

As concerns this clonotype: Its matching antigen is unknown.

TCR beta VDJ and CDR3 were profiled, and genomic DNA was the template. TCRdb re-analysed the reads in MiXCR, keeping a single row per CDR3 protein. The sample includes over 200,000 distinct CDR3 sequences, roughly 57% of them seen just once. The TCR was taken from a human donor in good health. Sample: sorted CD4+, CD8+, or CD8+CD57+ T cells (not recorded which) from PBMCs.

The CDR3 here is CASSIGQMNTIYF. The CDR3, as DNA: TGTGCCAGTAGTATAGGTCAGATGAACACCATATATTTT. V and J are TRBV19 and TRBJ1-3, with D uncertain. With 1 base removed from V and 7 bases from J, the gap between germline ends came to 8 bases. The CDR3 contains 13 residues. Germline V gene sequence: CDR1 LNHDA, CDR2 SQIVND (reference sequence).